These 13 T cell receptor beta chains came from one sample sequenced in a study of blood T cell repertoires in COVID-19. The table came from immunoSEQ multiplex PCR; TCRdb's copy has only in-frame clones and leaves some out. The data show 250,000 or so clones, 86% seen once. The sequenced sample consisted of peripheral blood. The receptors were sampled from a man aged 25-45 years with active or convalescent COVID-19.

The rearrangement joins TRBV5-1 to TRBJ2-7; tentative D call: TRBD1 (6 bases). Germline loops: CDR1 SGHRS, CDR2 YFSETQ. The V gene lost 0 bases and the J gene lost 4 bases, with 14 bases spanning the gap. The CDR3 has 15 residues. This CDR3 reads CASSLVFQGKYEQYF. The CDR3 region has the DNA TGCGCCAGCAGCTTGGTCTTCCAGGGGAAATACGAGCAGTACTTC.

J is TRBJ2-2 and V is TRBV6-6, with D possibly matching TRBD2 (5 bases). Trimming removed 0 bases at V and 8 bases at J, with 7 bases between. Per the germline V gene, CDR1 is MNHNY and CDR2 is SVGAGI (reference sequence). The CDR3 is made up of 13 amino acids. CDR3 protein: CASSYSGEGELFF. CDR3 DNA: TGTGCCAGCAGTTACTCGGGAGAAGGGGAGCTGTTTTTT.

V and J are TRBV10-3 and TRBJ2-3, with 9 positions matching TRBD1. Germline trimming cut 5 bases from V and 3 bases from J; bases unmatched to any gene: 6. This CDR3 comprises 15 residues. Germline CDR1 reads ENHRY; CDR2 reads SYGVKD. The CDR3 is CAISQSGTGTDTQYF. Here the CDR3 DNA reads TGTGCCATCAGTCAAAGTGGGACAGGGACAGATACGCAGTATTTT.

The V and J genes are TRBV18 and TRBJ2-7, with D perhaps TRBD1 (6 bases). This CDR3 comprises 18 residues. The germline CDR1 and CDR2 sequences are KGHSH and LQKENI. Trimming cost V 0 bases and J 3 bases, with 21 bases left between them. Written as DNA, the CDR3 is TGTGCCAGCTCACCACCGAAATCAGGGGTACAGGAAAACTACGAGCAGTACTTC. It specifies CASSPPKSGVQENYEQYF.

The rearrangement uses TRBV25-1 and TRBJ1-2; 8 bases are shared with TRBD1. With V trimmed by 3 bases and J by 4 bases, 7 bases remained unmatched. Germline assignment: CDR1 MGHDK and CDR2 SYGVNS. The CDR3 length is 15 residues. CDR3 sequence (DNA): TGTGCCAGCAGTGAGGGGGACAGGAGCCGCTATGGCTACACCTTC. Protein: CASSEGDRSRYGYTF.

The chain joins TRBV5-1 to TRBJ1-5, with D hard to call. From germline, CDR1 is SGHRS and CDR2 YFSETQ. V dropped 2 bases and J dropped 0 bases, with 3 bases sitting between them. This CDR3 is 13 amino acids long. The CDR3 DNA sequence: TGCGCCAGCAGCTTCAGTAGCAATCAGCCCCAGCATTTT. It specifies CASSFSSNQPQHF.

The chain uses TRBV4-3 and TRBJ1-5; D gene ambiguous. Germline V gives CDR1 LGHNA, CDR2 YSLEER. Trimming took 4 bases from V and 1 from J, leaving 20 bases between them. The CDR3 consists of 18 residues. The CDR3 reads CASSRTFRVGLSNQPQHF. For the CDR3, the DNA is TGCGCCAGCAGCCGAACCTTTCGTGTGGGCCTGAGCAATCAGCCCCAGCATTTT.

Here the CDR3 DNA reads TGCGCCAGCAGCTTAACGAGACTAGCGGGGAATACCTACGAGCAGTACTTC. This encodes CASSLTRLAGNTYEQYF. This chain links TRBV5-1 with TRBJ2-7; TRBD2 agrees at 11 bases. The V and J ends lost 2 bases and 2 bases, in that order; junction bases with no gene match: 9. The CDR3 consists of 17 residues. Per the germline V gene, CDR1 is SGHRS and CDR2 is YFSETQ.

The chain is built from TRBV19 and TRBJ2-2, with D possibly matching TRBD2 (6 bases). The CDR3 covers 15 residues. Trimming took off 5 bases at V and 3 bases at J, with 13 bases between the two ends. CDR1 is LNHDA and CDR2 is SQIVND in the germline V gene (reference sequence). CDR3 sequence reads: CASSLGGLDTGELFF. In DNA form, the CDR3 reads TGTGCCAGTAGTCTTGGGGGGTTGGACACCGGGGAGCTGTTTTTT.

The sample holds a few counts of this clone. This chain uses TRBV29-1 with TRBJ2-1; D uncertain. V gave up 2 bases and J gave up 3 bases, with 5 bases separating them. CDR3 length equals 12 residues. Germline V gives CDR1 SQVTM, CDR2 ANQGSEA. The CDR3 DNA follows: TGCAGCGTTGAAAGGAGCTACAATGAGCAGTTCTTC. Amino acid sequence: CSVERSYNEQFF.

The J gene is TRBJ1-5, the V gene TRBV7-2; D unresolved. Trimming took off 2 bases at V and 7 bases at J, with 12 bases between the two ends. Germline CDR1 and CDR2: SGHTA and FQGNSA. The CDR3 contains 14 residues. CDR3 bases: TGTGCCAGCAGCTTACTTACGGCGAGGCAGCCCCAGCATTTT. Translating it yields CASSLLTARQPQHF.

J is TRBJ2-1 and V is TRBV4-3; maybe TRBD1 (5 bases). From germline, CDR1 is LGHNA and CDR2 YSLEER. CDR3 size: 15 residues. Trimming left V 3 bases short and J 2 bases short, with 11 bases between. The DNA of the CDR3 is TGCGCCAGCAGCCAGGAAACAGGTACCTACAATGAGCAGTTCTTC. Residues: CASSQETGTYNEQFF.

The chain has TRBV2 and TRBJ2-3, with TRBD1 matching over 7 bases. Germline lookup yields CDR1 SNHLY and CDR2 FYNNEI. The CDR3 has 12 residues. V lost 6 bases and J lost 6; bases outside the gene matches: 3. CDR3 protein: CASREDRDTQYF. The CDR3 nucleotides are TGTGCCAGCAGAGAGGACAGGGATACGCAGTATTTT.